This T cell receptor (beta chain) came from a study of blood T cell repertoires in COVID-19. The method was immunoSEQ multiplex PCR; TCRdb's version includes in-frame clones alone and lacks a portion of them. This table holds approximately 89,000 clones, 85% to 95% found once. Specimen: peripheral blood. The receptor was isolated from a woman in her sixties or seventies with active COVID-19.

The CDR3 coding sequence is TGTGCCTGGAGTCACGGGGGGAACTACGAGCAGTACTTC. It encodes CAWSHGGNYEQYF. The J gene is TRBJ2-7, the V gene TRBV30, with 7 nucleotides matching TRBD2. Looked up from germline, CDR1 is GTSNPN and CDR2 is SVGIG (reference sequence). J gave up 3 bases and V 2 bases, and 4 bases lay outside the gene matches. The CDR3 has 13 amino acids.